This TCR beta chain was sequenced during a study of beta chain features in type 1 diabetes. Findings of the study overall: Patients' naive, central memory and regulatory TCRB repertoires appeared more alike than those of healthy donors.

Researchers reported sorting CD4+ naive, central memory, regulatory and stem cell-like memory cells via CD45RO/CCR7/CD25/CD127/CD95/CD27. This clone occurred a few times. Its antigen is unknown. V lost 1 base to trimming and J lost 4 bases, with 11 bases between them. CDR3 length: 15 residues. Germline lookup yields CDR1 SGHRS and CDR2 YFSETQ. TCRB transcripts that were expressed got sequenced, as all of the isolated RNA had been reverse transcribed. The method was immunoSEQ multiplex PCR; TCRdb's version includes in-frame clones alone and lacks a portion of them. This sample has about 230,000 clones, with 9.6% found just once.

What was sequenced was naive CD4+ T cells from blood. The TCR was taken from a woman younger than 30 in good health. The gene calls are TRBV5-1 and TRBJ2-2; D unclear. DNA for the CDR3: TGCGCCAGCAGCTTGACCCAAGGAGTCACCGGGGAGCTGTTTTTT. As protein: CASSLTQGVTGELFF.